This entry is about one T cell receptor beta chain. The junction departs from germline at one end; a sequencing error may be responsible. This sample was taken from a study of blood T cells in healthy people across ages. Alongside a J-beta primer mix, a sample-barcoded 5' primer served in a second PCR lasting about 7 to 12 cycles. TCRdb recomputed calls from the 5' RACE reads with MiXCR, one row per CDR3 protein. The sample lists approximately 800,000 distinct CDR3 sequences, about 56% seen once, with roughly 24% in the top ten. CDR1 is LNHNV and CDR2 is YYDKDF in the germline V gene (reference sequence). CDR3 length equals 16 residues.

This clonotype was sampled from a man aged 35 to 55 in good health. V and J are TRBV15 and TRBJ2-7; possible D gene TRBD2, 5 bases. Sequencing was done on a sample of blood. The DNA for the CDR3 is TGTGCCCCCAGCAGAATCGGAGGAACGAGCTCCTACGAGCAGTACTTC. It encodes CAPSRIGGTSSYEQYF. The whole variable domain, remainder taken from reference TRBV15 and TRBJ2-7, is DAMVIQNPRYQVTQFGKPVTLSCSQTLNHNVMYWYQQKSSQAPKLLFHYYDKDFNNEADTPDNFQSRRPNTSFCFLDIRSPGLGDTAMYLCAPSRIGGTSSYEQYFGPGTRLTVT.